This T cell receptor beta chain comes out of a study of regulatory T cells in long-lasting Graves disease. General study results and limits: It was in persistent disease that TRBV28, TRBJ1-2 and TRBJ2-5 were favored.

CDR3 regions were amplified by Arm-PCR using iRepertoire HTBI primers to build TCR beta libraries. Each CDR3 protein is one row after TCRdb ran MiXCR on the multiplex PCR reads. The sample lists over 250,000 distinct CDR3 sequences, more than 20% occurring once. Time point defined: persistent/refractory GD, antithyroid drugs over 5 years with positive TRAb. From RNA extracted from PBMCs, the TCR library was made. The CDR3 is 14 amino acids. V was clipped by 0 bases and J by 9 bases, with 12 bases between them. The germline CDR1 and CDR2 sequences are MNHEY and SVGAGI. About this clonotype itself: Its antigen is not identified.

The sequence was obtained from a female donor with Graves disease. Sample: peripheral blood mononuclear cells (PBMCs), taken when the disease was refractory, from a patient treated with antithyroid drugs. J is TRBJ2-1 and V is TRBV6-5; a weak D match, TRBD2 (6 bases). In nucleotides, the CDR3 is TGTGCCAGCAGTTACTCCAGACTAGTGCTTGAGCAGTTCTTC. This translates into CASSYSRLVLEQFF.